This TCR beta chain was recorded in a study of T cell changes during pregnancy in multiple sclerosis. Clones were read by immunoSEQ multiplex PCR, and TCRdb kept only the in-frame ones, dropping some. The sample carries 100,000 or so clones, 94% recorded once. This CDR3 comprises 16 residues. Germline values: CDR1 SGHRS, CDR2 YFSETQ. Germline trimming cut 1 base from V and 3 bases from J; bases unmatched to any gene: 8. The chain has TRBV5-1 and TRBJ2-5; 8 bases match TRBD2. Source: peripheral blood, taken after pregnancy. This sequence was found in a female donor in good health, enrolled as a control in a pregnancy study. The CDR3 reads CASSLFGDSGKETQYF. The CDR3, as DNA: TGCGCCAGCAGCTTGTTTGGCGATAGCGGGAAAGAGACCCAGTACTTC.